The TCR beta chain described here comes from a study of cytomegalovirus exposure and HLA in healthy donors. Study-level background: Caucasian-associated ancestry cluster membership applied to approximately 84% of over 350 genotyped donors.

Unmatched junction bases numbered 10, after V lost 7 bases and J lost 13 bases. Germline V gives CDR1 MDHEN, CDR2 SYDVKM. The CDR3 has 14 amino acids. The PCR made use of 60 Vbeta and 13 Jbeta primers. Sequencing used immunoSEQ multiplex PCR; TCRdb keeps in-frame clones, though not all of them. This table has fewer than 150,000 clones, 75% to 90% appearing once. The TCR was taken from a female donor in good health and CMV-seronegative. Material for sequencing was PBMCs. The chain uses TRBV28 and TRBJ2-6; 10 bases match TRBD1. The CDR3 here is CASNPSGQGKVLTF. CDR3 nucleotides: TGTGCCAGCAACCCCTCGGGACAGGGGAAAGTCCTGACTTTC.